The rows below give T cell receptor beta chains drawn from one sample of a study of shared clonotypes between healthy human individuals. The protocol was immunoSEQ multiplex PCR, while the TCRdb copy is restricted to in-frame clones and leaves out a portion. This sample has some 980,000 clones, with less than 85% found just once. Sequenced sample: memory CD4+ T cells sorted from blood. The receptors shown here come from a man aged 18-30 years in good health. Both conserved end residues are trimmed from each CDR3. Fields, in order: V gene, CDR3 protein.

V: TRBV9; CDR3: ASSVEESLYGYT
V: TRBV5-1; CDR3: ASSLALGADTQY
V: TRBV28; CDR3: ASSAGTRTGELF
V: TRBV7-8; CDR3: ASSLGGSGANVLT
V: TRBV6-1; CDR3: ASRYTDTQY
V: TRBV6-1; CDR3: ASSEFISGTETQY
V: TRBV5-6; CDR3: ASSLPGAGNYEQY
V: TRBV9; CDR3: ASSVGTSGSGETQY
V: TRBV14; CDR3: ASSMGLSSYEQY
V: TRBV19; CDR3: ASSNRPMNTEAF
V: TRBV6-5; CDR3: ASSRGQGGNEQY
V: TRBV5-1; CDR3: ASSILAGDSEQY
V: TRBV7-2; CDR3: ASSLRLSYEQY
V: TRBV12-2; CDR3: ASRLADGEYEQY
V: TRBV4-1; CDR3: ASSPPTSGRRNEQF
V: TRBV7-9; CDR3: ASSLVRDKQY
V: TRBV4-2; CDR3: ASSQEGGQIETQY
V: TRBV30; CDR3: AWSKGGDTEAF
V: TRBV13; CDR3: ASSFSTSDTKSETQY
V: TRBV5-1; CDR3: ASSDASQGPISYEQY
V: TRBV5-1; CDR3: ASSVTSGVQF
V: TRBV19; CDR3: ASSDGKEYQETQY